Listed here is a single TCR beta chain. Its matching antigen is unknown. PBMCs were isolated at a quantity of at least 7 million per sample. This specimen comes from a study of blood T cells in healthy people across ages. Across the whole study: Capturing about one barcoded beta molecule per two T cells was achieved by template switching. Regarding the study as a whole: The CMV status of each donor remained undetermined, and this could have confounded shifts in expanded clonotypes.

Germline trimming cut 6 bases from V and 0 bases from J; bases unmatched to any gene: 11. CDR3 length equals 17 residues. Germline V gene data show CDR1 as DFQATT and CDR2 as SNEGSKA (reference sequence). The authors ran a second PCR of roughly 7 to 11 cycles using a sample-barcoded 5' primer and a J-beta primer mix. A single record per CDR3 protein comes from TCRdb applying MiXCR to the 5' RACE reads. This table has some 700,000 distinct CDR3 sequences, roughly 43% appearing once. Sequencing was performed on blood. This receptor was identified in a woman aged 55-70 years in good health. The J gene is TRBJ2-3, the V gene TRBV20-1; 11 bases fit TRBD1. CDR3 DNA sequence: TGCAGTGCCCAGGGACAGGGGGTCAATTCTAGCACAGATACGCAGTATTTT. Translation gives CSAQGQGVNSSTDTQYF.